Listed below are T cell receptor beta chains from one sample, sequenced in a study of cytomegalovirus exposure and HLA in healthy donors. Generated by immunoSEQ multiplex PCR, the TCRdb table keeps only in-frame clones and is missing some. Its table records about 120,000 clones. The specimen was PBMCs. These receptors all come from a woman aged 40 to 55 in good health and CMV-seropositive. The CDR3 runs from the conserved cysteine through the conserved F or W. A D gene is named only where the DNA matches it firmly.

d_gene: .; v_gene: TRBV15; j_gene: TRBJ1-3; CDR3aa: CATSRDRAGNTIYF; CDR3nt: TGTGCCACCAGCAGAGACAGGGCCGGAAACACCATATATTTT
d_gene: .; v_gene: TRBV4-2; j_gene: TRBJ2-6; CDR3aa: CASSQEVEGGANVLTF; CDR3nt: TGTGCCAGCAGCCAAGAAGTAGAGGGCGGGGCCAACGTCCTGACTTTC
d_gene: TRBD2; v_gene: TRBV7-3; j_gene: TRBJ2-3; CDR3aa: CASSGGRTSTDTQYF; CDR3nt: TGTGCCAGCAGCGGCGGGAGAACGAGCACAGATACGCAGTATTTT
d_gene: TRBD1; v_gene: TRBV11-2; j_gene: TRBJ1-1; CDR3aa: CASSLRGQLNTEAFF; CDR3nt: TGTGCCAGCAGCTTGCGGGGACAGTTGAACACTGAAGCTTTCTTT
d_gene: TRBD1; v_gene: TRBV18; j_gene: TRBJ1-4; CDR3aa: CASSPRDRRFNEKLFF; CDR3nt: TGTGCCAGCTCACCGAGGGACAGGCGGTTTAATGAAAAACTGTTTTTT
d_gene: TRBD1; v_gene: TRBV7-9; j_gene: TRBJ1-2; CDR3aa: CASSITGQGPYGYTF; CDR3nt: TGTGCCAGCAGCATCACGGGACAGGGACCTTATGGCTACACCTTC
d_gene: .; v_gene: TRBV21-1; j_gene: TRBJ2-7; CDR3aa: CASSKRGTGGRSEQYF; CDR3nt: TGTGCCAGCAGCAAACGGGGGACAGGGGGACGAAGCGAGCAGTACTTC
d_gene: .; v_gene: TRBV25-1; j_gene: TRBJ1-5; CDR3aa: CASSESDGGHQPQHF; CDR3nt: TGTGCCAGCAGTGAATCGGACGGGGGGCATCAGCCCCAGCATTTT
d_gene: .; v_gene: TRBV7-2; j_gene: TRBJ2-5; CDR3aa: CASSLSWPGGRDETQYF; CDR3nt: TGTGCCAGCAGCTTAAGTTGGCCCGGGGGACGGGATGAGACCCAGTACTTC
d_gene: TRBD1; v_gene: TRBV15; j_gene: TRBJ2-1; CDR3aa: CATSSPRDRGLNEQFF; CDR3nt: TGTGCCACCAGCAGCCCCCGGGACAGGGGGTTGAATGAGCAGTTCTTC
d_gene: TRBD1; v_gene: TRBV5-6; j_gene: TRBJ1-2; CDR3aa: CASSPGQGTNTF; CDR3nt: TGTGCCAGCAGCCCCGGACAGGGGACCAACACCTTC
d_gene: TRBD2; v_gene: TRBV10-3; j_gene: TRBJ2-1; CDR3aa: CAISESGGRAYNEQFF; CDR3nt: TGTGCCATCAGTGAGTCGGGCGGGAGGGCTTACAATGAGCAGTTCTTC
d_gene: TRBD2; v_gene: TRBV7-3; j_gene: TRBJ2-1; CDR3aa: CASSLRVRGLAGGGSYNEQFF; CDR3nt: TGTGCCAGCAGCTTAAGGGTCCGGGGACTAGCGGGAGGGGGTTCCTACAATGAGCAGTTCTTC
d_gene: .; v_gene: TRBV29-1; j_gene: TRBJ1-3; CDR3aa: CSGCRGTGNTIYF; CDR3nt: TGCAGCGGATGTAGGGGGACTGGAAACACCATATATTTT
d_gene: TRBD2; v_gene: TRBV28; j_gene: TRBJ2-1; CDR3aa: CASRGSGSYYNEQFF; CDR3nt: TGTGCCAGCAGGGGAAGCGGGAGCTACTACAATGAGCAGTTCTTC
d_gene: .; v_gene: TRBV6-1; j_gene: TRBJ1-5; CDR3aa: CASRGPNSNQPQHF; CDR3nt: TGTGCCAGCAGGGGGCCTAATAGCAATCAGCCCCAGCATTTT
d_gene: TRBD2; v_gene: TRBV28; j_gene: TRBJ2-5; CDR3aa: CASSPAAGGQETQYF; CDR3nt: TGTGCCAGCAGCCCAGCGGCGGGAGGGCAAGAGACCCAGTACTTC
d_gene: .; v_gene: TRBV28; j_gene: TRBJ2-7; CDR3aa: CANSGTAEGEQYF; CDR3nt: TGTGCCAACAGCGGGACAGCCGAAGGGGAGCAGTACTTC